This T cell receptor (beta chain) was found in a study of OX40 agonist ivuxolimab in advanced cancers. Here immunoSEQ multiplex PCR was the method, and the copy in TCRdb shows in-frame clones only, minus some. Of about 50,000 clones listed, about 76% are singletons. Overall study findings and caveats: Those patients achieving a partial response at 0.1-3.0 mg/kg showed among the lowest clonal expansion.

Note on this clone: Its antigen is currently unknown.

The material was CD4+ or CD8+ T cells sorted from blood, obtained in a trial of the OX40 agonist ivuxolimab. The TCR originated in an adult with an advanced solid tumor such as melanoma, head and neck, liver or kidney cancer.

CDR3 nucleotide sequence: TGTGCCAGCAGCCAGTTGGGGGATGTAGATACGCAGTATTTT. Amino acid sequence: CASSQLGDVDTQYF. The chain carries TRBV9 and TRBJ2-3; D tentatively fits TRBD1 or TRBD2 (5 bases each). Looked up from germline, CDR1 is SGDLS and CDR2 is YYNGEE. V was shortened by 4 bases and J by 5 bases, with 14 bases between the two germline ends. There are 14 residues in the CDR3. Combining the CDR3 with reference TRBV9 and TRBJ2-3 gives the whole variable domain DSGVTQTPKHLITATGQRVTLRCSPRSGDLSVYWYQQSLDQGLQFLIQYYNGEERAKGNILERFSAQQFPDLHSELNLSSLELGDSALYFCASSQLGDVDTQYFGPGTRLTVL.